This T cell receptor beta chain was retrieved from a study of CD8 T cells in ankylosing spondylitis. MiXCR, applied by TCRdb to the 5' RACE reads, yields one record per CDR3 protein. The sample lists some 130,000 distinct CDR3 sequences, 7% to 8% occurring once. On this clonotype itself: Its antigen remains unknown.

Findings of the study overall: The authors reported significant enrichment of disease-linked clones in matched ankylosing spondylitis synovial fluid. Previously reported in reactive arthritis synovial fluid and blood were some of the motif variants. What appeared characteristic of ankylosing spondylitis blood was a TCR beta motif of about eight highly homologous variants.

This TCR was recovered from a female donor with ankylosing spondylitis or in good health (not recorded which). Material for sequencing was blood, either unsorted or a sorted T cell fraction (not recorded which).

The CDR3 region is CASRPGQGPQPQHF. The CDR3 coding sequence is TGTGCCAGCAGGCCGGGACAGGGGCCTCAGCCCCAGCATTTT. The chain uses TRBV12-3 or TRBV12-4 and TRBJ1-5; TRBD1 matches at 10 bases. V lost 6 bases, J lost 6 bases, and 5 bases stayed unmatched. The CDR3 sequence is 14 residues long.